This T cell receptor beta chain was sequenced during a study of human T cells and chemical hapten exposure. Turning to the study itself: Small pooled library volume differences chiefly drove per-sample TCR yield variation.

V dropped 3 bases and J dropped 1 base, with 8 bases sitting between them. CDR1 is SGDLS and CDR2 is YYNGEE in the germline V gene. This CDR3 is built from 15 residues. The library attached unique molecular identifiers to individual cDNA molecules. Via MiXCR, TCRdb re-called the RACE reads, giving one row per CDR3 protein. In the table there are tens of thousands of distinct CDR3 sequences, approximately 11% of which are singletons. With regard to this clonotype: Its antigen remains unknown.

Time point defined: pre-sensitization, week 0. Treatment here: therapeutic diphenylcyclopropenone sensitization with weekly scalp DPC. Study-level results: While controls formed fewer of them, expanded TCRs formed significantly more large CDR3 similarity clusters.

V usage is TRBV9 and J usage is TRBJ2-6, with D maybe TRBD1 (6 bases). Sequences were derived from whole blood, sampled in connection with sensitization to the hapten diphenylcyclopropenone (DPC). This TCR was recovered from a woman aged 50 to 60 with alopecia areata. Some clones in this sample may be carry-over from other donors' samples. The CDR3 DNA sequence: TGTGCCAGCAGCGCCCAGGGGTCTGGGGCCAACGTCCTGACTTTC. It specifies CASSAQGSGANVLTF.